This T cell receptor beta chain derives from a study of neurological immune-mediated disorders. The study built unsorted libraries from 2 million PBMCs kept at -80 C. This clonotype has a count of ten or more. There are 16 residues in the CDR3. V dropped 3 bases and J dropped 2; count of bases not matched to a gene: 6. Germline-derived CDR1 and CDR2 are SGHRS and YFSETQ. In TCRdb, the 5' RACE reads were re-called with MiXCR into one record per CDR3 protein. The table records tens of thousands of distinct CDR3 sequences, less than 5.5% of them present only once. The V gene is TRBV5-1, the J gene TRBJ2-1; 9 positions match TRBD1. Sequenced: PBMCs. This sequence was found in a man between 18 and 29 years old with multiple sclerosis. CDR3 coding DNA: TGCGCCAGCAGCTCACGGGACAGGGAACCCTACAATGAGCAGTTCTTC. This gives the protein CASSSRDREPYNEQFF.